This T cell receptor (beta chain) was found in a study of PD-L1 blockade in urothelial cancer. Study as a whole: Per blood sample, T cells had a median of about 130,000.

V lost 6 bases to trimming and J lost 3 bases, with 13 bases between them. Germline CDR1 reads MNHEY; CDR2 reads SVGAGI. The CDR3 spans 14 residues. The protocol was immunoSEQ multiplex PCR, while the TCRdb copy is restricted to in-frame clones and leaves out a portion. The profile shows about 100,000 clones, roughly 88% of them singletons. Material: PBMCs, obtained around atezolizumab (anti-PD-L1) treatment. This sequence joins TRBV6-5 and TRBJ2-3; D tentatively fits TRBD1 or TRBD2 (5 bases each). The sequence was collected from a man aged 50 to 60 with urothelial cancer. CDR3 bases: TGTGCCAGCAGCTACAGGCTAGCTACAGATACGCAGTATTTT. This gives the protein CASSYRLATDTQYF.